Below, 7 T cell receptor beta chains from the same sample are listed, as sequenced in a study of control samples from healthy donors and cancer patients. This table comes from immunoSEQ multiplex PCR, and its TCRdb copy is limited to in-frame clones, with some not included. The sample holds around 110,000 clones, approximately 90% seen once. Input material: PBMCs. The receptors were sampled from a woman aged 50 to 65 with colorectal cancer.

The sample holds one count of this clone. The chain uses TRBV7-6 and TRBJ2-3; 9 nucleotides match TRBD1. The CDR3 is 18 amino acids. With 1 base clipped from V and 4 bases from J, the junction kept 12 bases outside the gene matches. Germline loops: CDR1 SGHVS, CDR2 FNYEAQ. In nucleotides, the CDR3 is TGTGCCAGCAGCTTAGATTGGGATGGGGACAGGGTACCAGATACGCAGTATTTT. Its protein is CASSLDWDGDRVPDTQYF. The variable domain in full, with the rest retrieved from reference TRBV7-6 and TRBJ2-3, is GAGVSQSPRYKVTKRGQDVALRCDPISGHVSLYWYRQALGQGPEFLTYFNYEAQQDKSGLPNDRFSAERPEGSISTLTIQRTEQRDSAMYRCASSLDWDGDRVPDTQYFGPGTRLTVL.

The chain joins TRBV15 to TRBJ1-1; the D is unclear. CDR3 length: 15 amino acids. Per germline, CDR1 LNHNV and CDR2 YYDKDF (reference sequence). V dropped 0 bases and J dropped 1 base, with 9 bases sitting between them. The CDR3 bases are TGTGCCACCAGCAGAGATTTGGGCGCGAACACTGAAGCTTTCTTT. It encodes CATSRDLGANTEAFF.

The genes are TRBV27 and TRBJ2-1; the match to TRBD2 covers 10 bases. Trimming removed 3 bases from V and 6 bases from J; junction bases left unmatched: 8. There are 16 residues in the CDR3. CDR1 is MNHEY, CDR2 SMNVEV, per germline (reference sequence). CDR3 region: CASSFITSGKANEQFF. The CDR3 DNA follows: TGTGCCAGCAGTTTCATAACTAGCGGGAAAGCCAATGAGCAGTTCTTC.

This chain uses TRBV7-9 with TRBJ2-5; a possible D gene is TRBD1 (6 bases). The germline V and J ends were trimmed by 4 bases and 2 bases, with 17 bases remaining between them. The CDR3 totals 16 residues. Germline CDR1 and CDR2: SEHNR and FQNEAQ (reference sequence). The CDR3 protein is CASSSHLDRPQETQYF. The CDR3 DNA is TGTGCCAGCAGCTCACACCTAGACAGGCCGCAAGAGACCCAGTACTTC. The whole variable domain, remainder taken from reference TRBV7-9 and TRBJ2-5, is DTGVSQNPRHKITKRGQNVTFRCDPISEHNRLYWYRQTLGQGPEFLTYFQNEAQLEKSRLLSDRFSAERPKGSFSTLEIQRTEQGDSAMYLCASSSHLDRPQETQYFGPGTRLLVL.

The V call is TRBV20-1, the J call TRBJ2-3; D may correspond to TRBD1 or TRBD2 (5 bases each). The V gene lost 6 bases and the J gene lost 1 base, with 5 bases spanning the gap. Germline lookup yields CDR1 DFQATT and CDR2 SNEGSKA (reference sequence). This CDR3 comprises 11 residues. The CDR3 DNA is TGCAGTGCGGGGGGCACAGATACGCAGTATTTT. This sequence encodes CSAGGTDTQYF.

The gene calls are TRBV12-3 or TRBV12-4 and TRBJ1-1; D might be TRBD1 (5 bases). Trimming shortened V by 3 bases and J by 7 bases, and 12 bases separated the two germline ends. This CDR3 has 13 amino acids. The CDR3 DNA reads as TGTGCCAGCAGTTTGTTCGACAGCATTGAAGCTTTCTTT. Amino acid sequence: CASSLFDSIEAFF.

The sample holds a few counts of this clone. The chain is built from TRBV24-1 and TRBJ1-1; a weak D match, TRBD1 (6 bases). This CDR3 contains 15 residues. Germline loops: CDR1 KGHDR, CDR2 SFDVKD. The germline V and J ends were trimmed by 7 bases and 1 base, with 15 bases remaining between them. The CDR3: CATRGPGAGNTEAFF. In nucleotides, the CDR3 is TGTGCCACCAGAGGCCCAGGGGCCGGGAACACTGAAGCTTTCTTT.